Listed here are 20 T cell receptor beta chains from one sample, sequenced in a study of Ad26.COV2.S vaccination and SARS-CoV-2 variants. Treatment specified: about 20 received Ad26.COV2.S at low or high dose, single or two shots; roughly five received placebo; per-sample allocation not given. Samples were taken on day 63 after the first vaccine or placebo injection. Here immunoSEQ multiplex PCR was the method, and the copy in TCRdb shows in-frame clones only, minus some. This sample has around 500,000 clones, with 89% found just once. Sample: peripheral blood, taken in a trial of Ad26.COV2.S vaccine versus placebo. Receptors originate from a person between 18 and 60 years old who received the Ad26.COV2.S COVID-19 vaccine or a placebo.

This chain uses TRBV11-1 with TRBJ2-5; TRBD1 is a possible D gene (6 bases). CDR1 is SGHAT, CDR2 FQDESV, per germline (reference sequence). The length of the CDR3 is 15 residues. V lost 4 bases and J lost 5, with 17 bases in between. The DNA for the CDR3 is TGTGCCAGCAGCTCAGGACAGCCTCGGCGGGAGACCCAGTACTTC. It specifies CASSSGQPRRETQYF.

The chain carries TRBV7-9 and TRBJ2-2; 7 positions match TRBD1. V shed 5 bases and J 5 bases; nucleotides not matched to a gene: 11. Per germline, CDR1 SEHNR and CDR2 FQNEAQ (reference sequence). The CDR3 spans 16 residues. The CDR3 sequence is CASSPRGPVGTGELFF. The CDR3 DNA sequence: TGTGCCAGCAGCCCAAGGGGGCCGGTGGGGACCGGGGAGCTGTTTTTT. Complete variable domain (other parts from reference TRBV7-9 and TRBJ2-2): DTGVSQNPRHKITKRGQNVTFRCDPISEHNRLYWYRQTLGQGPEFLTYFQNEAQLEKSRLLSDRFSAERPKGSFSTLEIQRTEQGDSAMYLCASSPRGPVGTGELFFGEGSRLTVL.

Only one count was recorded for this clone. V and J are TRBV9 and TRBJ2-3; either TRBD1 or TRBD2 may supply D (5 bases each). V was clipped by 6 bases and J by 2 bases, with 16 bases between them. Germline CDR1 and CDR2: SGDLS and YYNGEE. This CDR3 is 15 amino acids long. CDR3 region: CASTLGPPYTDTQYF. The CDR3, as DNA: TGTGCCAGCACGTTGGGACCCCCCTACACAGATACGCAGTATTTT.

This clone was observed once. The rearrangement joins TRBV29-1 to TRBJ2-1; 12 nucleotides align to TRBD2. Germline V CDR1 and CDR2: SQVTM, ANQGSEA. This CDR3 is built from 16 residues. Trimming took 1 base from V and 7 from J; bases not matched to a gene: 8. Written as DNA, the CDR3 is TGCAGCGTTGAAGGCGCACTAGCGGGAGGTGGGAATGAGCAGTTCTTC. Amino acid sequence: CSVEGALAGGGNEQFF.

This clone was observed once. The chain uses TRBV24-1 and TRBJ2-2; 9 bases align to TRBD2. There are 14 residues in the CDR3. CDR1 is KGHDR and CDR2 is SFDVKD in the germline V gene. The trim removed 9 bases at V and 0 bases at J, leaving 1 base unmatched. CDR3 sequence reads: CATGGRANTGELFF. The CDR3 nucleotides read TGTGCCACCGGCGGGAGGGCGAACACCGGGGAGCTGTTTTTT.

The chain couples TRBV10-1 to TRBJ2-1, with D uncertain. This CDR3 is 16 amino acids long. V lost 1 base to trimming and J lost 0 bases, with 10 bases between them. Germline CDR1 reads WNHNN; CDR2 reads SYGVQD (reference sequence). The CDR3 loop is CASSEFGRSSYNEQFF. The CDR3 region has the DNA TGCGCCAGCAGTGAGTTTGGACGCAGCTCCTACAATGAGCAGTTCTTC.

This clone was seen more than once but under ten times. The rearrangement uses TRBV7-9 and TRBJ1-6; D is perhaps TRBD1 (5 bases). The ends were cut back, 1 base at V and 7 bases at J, with 11 bases in the middle. Germline CDR1 SEHNR, CDR2 FQNEAQ (reference sequence). This CDR3 is built from 15 residues. For the CDR3, the DNA is TGTGCCAGCAGCTTAGGGGGCGGGATGAATTCACCCCTCCACTTT. Translated: CASSLGGGMNSPLHF. Complete variable domain (other parts from reference TRBV7-9 and TRBJ1-6): DTGVSQNPRHKITKRGQNVTFRCDPISEHNRLYWYRQTLGQGPEFLTYFQNEAQLEKSRLLSDRFSAERPKGSFSTLEIQRTEQGDSAMYLCASSLGGGMNSPLHFGNGTRLTVT.

This clone was picked up one time. The chain employs TRBV28 and TRBJ2-1, with 7 nucleotides matching TRBD1. This CDR3 has 13 amino acids. Trimming removed 10 bases from V and 2 bases from J; junction bases left unmatched: 5. In germline, CDR1 is MDHEN, CDR2 SYDVKM. The CDR3 sequence is CAITGAPYNEQFF. CDR3 DNA: TGTGCCATCACAGGGGCACCCTACAATGAGCAGTTCTTC.

J is TRBJ1-5 and V is TRBV5-1; 7 positions agree with TRBD1. The CDR3 is 14 amino acids. The ends lost 2 bases at V and 5 bases at J; junction bases unmatched: 4. The germline V gene has CDR1 SGHRS and CDR2 YFSETQ. DNA for the CDR3: TGCGCCAGCAGCTTATCCGGGACAGATCAGCCCCAGCATTTT. Its translation: CASSLSGTDQPQHF. The full variable domain, in which reference TRBV5-1 and TRBJ1-5 provide the parts outside the CDR3, is KAGVTQTPRYLIKTRGQQVTLSCSPISGHRSVSWYQQTPGQGLQFLFEYFSETQRNKGNFPGRFSGRQFSNSRSEMNVSTLELGDSALYLCASSLSGTDQPQHFGDGTRLSIL.

The chain links TRBV7-2 to TRBJ1-1; no reliable D call. V was pared by 1 base and J by 1 base, with 7 bases between. The V gene's germline CDR1 is SGHTA and CDR2 FQGNSA. The CDR3 spans 14 residues. In DNA form, the CDR3 reads TGTGCCAGCAGCTTAGGGAGTACGAACACTGAAGCTTTCTTT. Residues: CASSLGSTNTEAFF.

V gene TRBV6-1 combines with J gene TRBJ1-2; no firm D call. The V and J ends lost 0 bases and 8 bases respectively, with 10 bases between them. The germline V gene encodes CDR1 MNHNS and CDR2 SASEGT. This CDR3 contains 13 residues. The chain's CDR3 is CASSEAHRWGYTF. DNA for the CDR3: TGTGCCAGCAGTGAAGCGCACCGGTGGGGCTACACCTTC.

The genes are TRBV6-5 and TRBJ1-1; D possibly corresponds to TRBD1 (5 bases). Germline V gene data show CDR1 as MNHEY and CDR2 as SVGAGI. The V end was cut by 7 bases, the J end by 1 base, with 16 bases between. This CDR3 has 15 residues. CDR3 protein: CASTPYLGANTEAFF. The DNA of the CDR3 is TGTGCCAGCACCCCCTATTTAGGGGCGAACACTGAAGCTTTCTTT.

The chain is built from TRBV2 and TRBJ1-1; D not certain. This CDR3 has 14 amino acids. Germline V gene data show CDR1 as SNHLY and CDR2 as FYNNEI. With 3 bases removed from V and 1 base from J, the gap between germline ends came to 9 bases. The CDR3 region is CASSEGEWNTEAFF. CDR3 sequence (DNA): TGTGCCAGCAGTGAGGGAGAATGGAACACTGAAGCTTTCTTT.

The V and J genes are TRBV6-6 and TRBJ2-2; D is ambiguous. The CDR3 runs to 11 residues. Between the trimmed V and J ends, which lost 8 bases and 7 bases, there was a span of 8 bases. The germline V gene encodes CDR1 MNHNY and CDR2 SVGAGI (reference sequence). CDR3 amino acids: CASLQGGELFF. The CDR3 coding sequence is TGTGCCAGCCTCCAAGGCGGGGAGCTGTTTTTT.

V is TRBV29-1 and J is TRBJ2-5, with D tentatively TRBD2 (6 bases). Germline CDR1 reads SQVTM; CDR2 reads ANQGSEA. There are 13 residues in the CDR3. V lost 0 bases, J lost 4 bases, and 9 bases lay in between. CDR3 residues: CSVEEWGVETQYF. DNA of the CDR3: TGCAGCGTTGAAGAATGGGGGGTAGAGACCCAGTACTTC.

Of note for this clone: Other nucleotide sequences from this sample produce the same CDR3. The V call is TRBV29-1, the J call TRBJ1-5; 9 bases align to TRBD1. The J segment lost 5 bases and the V segment lost 6 bases, leaving 5 bases of the junction unmatched. This CDR3 is 13 amino acids long. From germline, CDR1 is SQVTM and CDR2 ANQGSEA. CDR3: CSVGGQGHQPQHF. The CDR3 bases are TGCAGCGTGGGGGGACAGGGACATCAGCCCCAGCATTTT.

The chain couples TRBV19 to TRBJ1-5; D is possibly TRBD1 (5 bases). This CDR3 has 14 amino acids. Germline CDR1 reads LNHDA; CDR2 reads SQIVND (reference sequence). Trimming took off 3 bases at V and 6 bases at J, with 12 bases between the two ends. In DNA form, the CDR3 reads TGTGCCAGTAGTATCTTGGGGGTCGCTCAGCCCCAGCATTTT. This translates into CASSILGVAQPQHF.

V and J are TRBV29-1 and TRBJ2-7; 7 bases fit TRBD1. The CDR3 runs 14 residues. Germline CDR1 is SQVTM and CDR2 is ANQGSEA. V was clipped by 6 bases and J by 3 bases; unmatched bases: 11. The CDR3 region has the DNA TGCAGCGTCGCCTTGGGGACAGCGCGCTACGAGCAGTACTTC. Its protein product is CSVALGTARYEQYF.

The chain recombines TRBV24-1 with TRBJ1-1; D gene unclear. The V gene lost 7 bases and the J gene lost 1 base, with 9 bases spanning the gap. Germline V lookup: CDR1 KGHDR, CDR2 SFDVKD. There are 13 residues in the CDR3. In nucleotides, the CDR3 is TGTGCCACCAGAGACAATAGGAACACTGAAGCTTTCTTT. Translated: CATRDNRNTEAFF.

The chain recombines TRBV2 with TRBJ2-6, with D unresolved. V was cut by 4 bases and J by 0 bases, with 7 bases left in between. This CDR3 is 15 amino acids long. Germline CDR1 is SNHLY and CDR2 is FYNNEI. The CDR3 bases are TGTGCCAGCAGTGTGATCGGCTCTGGGGCCAACGTCCTGACTTTC. Translating it yields CASSVIGSGANVLTF.